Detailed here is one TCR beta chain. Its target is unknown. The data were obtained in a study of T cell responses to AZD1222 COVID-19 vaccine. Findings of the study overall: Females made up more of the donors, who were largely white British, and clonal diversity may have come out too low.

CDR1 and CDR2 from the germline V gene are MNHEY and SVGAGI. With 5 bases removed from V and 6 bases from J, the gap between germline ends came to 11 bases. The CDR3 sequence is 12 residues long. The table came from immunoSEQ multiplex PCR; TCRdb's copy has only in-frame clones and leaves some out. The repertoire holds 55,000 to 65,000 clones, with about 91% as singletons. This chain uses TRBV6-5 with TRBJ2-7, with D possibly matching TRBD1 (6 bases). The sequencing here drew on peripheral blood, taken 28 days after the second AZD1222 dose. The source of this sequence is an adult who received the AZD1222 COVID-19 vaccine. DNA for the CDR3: TGTGCCAGCAGTCAATTAGGGGGCGAGCAGTACTTC. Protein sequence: CASSQLGGEQYF.